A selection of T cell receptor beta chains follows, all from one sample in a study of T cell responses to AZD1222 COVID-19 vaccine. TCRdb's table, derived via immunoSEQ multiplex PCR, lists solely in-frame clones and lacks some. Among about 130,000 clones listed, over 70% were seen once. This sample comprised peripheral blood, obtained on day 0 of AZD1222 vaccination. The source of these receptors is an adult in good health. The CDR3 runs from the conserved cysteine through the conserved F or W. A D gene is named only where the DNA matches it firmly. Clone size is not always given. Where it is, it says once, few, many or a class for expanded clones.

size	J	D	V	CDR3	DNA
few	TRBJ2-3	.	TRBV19	CASSRDTSTDTQYF	TGTGCCAGTAGCCGTGATACTAGCACAGATACGCAGTATTTT
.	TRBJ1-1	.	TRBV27	CASSSAGSEYTEAFF	TGTGCCAGCAGTTCCGCAGGGTCAGAATACACTGAAGCTTTCTTT
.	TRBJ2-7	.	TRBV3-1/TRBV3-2	CASSQVGGDRDEQYF	TGTGCCAGCAGCCAAGTGGGCGGCGATCGAGACGAGCAGTACTTC
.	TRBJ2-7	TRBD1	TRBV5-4	CASNSQGDEQYF	TGTGCCAGCAATTCACAGGGGGACGAGCAGTACTTC
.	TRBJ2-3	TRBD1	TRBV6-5	CASTFGTASTDTQYF	TGTGCCAGCACTTTCGGGACAGCTAGCACAGATACGCAGTATTTT
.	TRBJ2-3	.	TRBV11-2	CASSLATEGDTQYF	TGTGCCAGCAGCTTAGCCACAGAGGGAGATACGCAGTATTTT
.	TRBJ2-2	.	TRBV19	CASSISGTGELFF	TGTGCCAGTAGCATATCGGGGACCGGGGAGCTGTTTTTT
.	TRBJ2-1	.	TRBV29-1	CSVEDHPGVSYNEQFF	TGCAGCGTTGAAGATCATCCGGGGGTCTCCTACAATGAGCAGTTCTTC
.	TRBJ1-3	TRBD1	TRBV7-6	CASSWDRDSGNTIYF	TGTGCCAGCAGCTGGGACAGAGACTCTGGAAACACCATATATTTT
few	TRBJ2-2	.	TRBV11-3	CASSWGPPGSTGELFF	TGTGCCAGCAGCTGGGGACCCCCGGGGAGCACCGGGGAGCTGTTTTTT
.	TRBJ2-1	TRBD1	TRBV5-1	CASSQTGTGGGEQFF	TGCGCCAGCAGCCAGACCGGGACAGGGGGCGGTGAGCAGTTCTTC
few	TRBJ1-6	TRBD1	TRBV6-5	CASSYGTGYSPLHF	TGTGCCAGCAGTTACGGGACAGGGTATTCACCCCTCCACTTT
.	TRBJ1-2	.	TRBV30	CAWSVVRPIGYTF	TGTGCCTGGAGTGTCGTCAGACCTATCGGCTACACCTTC
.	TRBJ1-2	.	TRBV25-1	CASSPGAGIYGYTF	TGTGCCAGCAGCCCTGGGGCAGGGATCTATGGCTACACCTTC
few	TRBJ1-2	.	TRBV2	CASSQGILEGYGYTF	TGTGCCAGCAGTCAAGGGATCCTTGAGGGATATGGCTACACCTTC
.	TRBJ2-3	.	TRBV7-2	CASSLVYGFTDTQYF	TGTGCCAGCAGCTTAGTATACGGTTTCACAGATACGCAGTATTTT
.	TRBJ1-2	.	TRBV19	CASSTRTERGYTF	TGTGCCAGTAGTACCCGGACAGAGCGTGGCTACACCTTC
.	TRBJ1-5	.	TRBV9	CASSVSGSSNQPQHF	TGTGCCAGCAGCGTATCGGGGAGTAGCAATCAGCCCCAGCATTTT
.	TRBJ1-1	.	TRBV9	CASSVDMNTEAFF	TGTGCCAGCAGCGTAGATATGAACACTGAAGCTTTCTTT
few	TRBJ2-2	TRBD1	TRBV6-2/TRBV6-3	CASSYTGDETGELFF	TGTGCCAGCAGTTACACAGGGGATGAGACCGGGGAGCTGTTTTTT
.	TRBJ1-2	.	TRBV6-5	CASSYSWGQGYGYTF	TGTGCCAGCAGTTACTCGTGGGGGCAGGGCTATGGCTACACCTTC
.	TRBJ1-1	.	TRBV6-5	CASSPGMGPEAFF	TGTGCCAGCAGCCCCGGGATGGGGCCTGAAGCTTTCTTT
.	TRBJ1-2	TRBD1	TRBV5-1	CASSLAGQGTYGYTF	TGCGCCAGCAGCTTGGCAGGACAGGGGACATATGGCTACACCTTC
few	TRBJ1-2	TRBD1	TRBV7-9	CASSTRDREYDGYTF	TGTGCCAGCAGCACCCGGGACAGGGAGTACGATGGCTACACCTTC
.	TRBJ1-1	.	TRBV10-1	CASSESWTVNTEAFF	TGCGCCAGCAGTGAGTCGTGGACAGTGAACACTGAAGCTTTCTTT
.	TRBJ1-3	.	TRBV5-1	CASSLAAAFSGNTIYF	TGCGCCAGCAGCTTGGCCGCAGCCTTCTCTGGAAACACCATATATTTT
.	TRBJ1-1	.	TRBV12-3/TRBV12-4	CASSLIRTAEAFF	TGTGCCAGCAGTCTGATAAGGACGGCTGAAGCTTTCTTT
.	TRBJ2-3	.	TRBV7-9	CASSLAPDTQYF	TGTGCCAGCAGCTTAGCCCCAGATACGCAGTATTTT
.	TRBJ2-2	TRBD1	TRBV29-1	CSVAGTGEDTGELFF	TGCAGCGTTGCCGGGACAGGGGAGGACACCGGGGAGCTGTTTTTT
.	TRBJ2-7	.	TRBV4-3	CASSQDHWDKIIHEQYF	TGCGCCAGCAGCCAAGATCACTGGGATAAAATAATCCACGAGCAGTACTTC
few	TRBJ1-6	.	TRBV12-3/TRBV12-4	CASTSERGSPLHF	TGTGCCAGTACCTCGGAAAGGGGTTCACCCCTCCACTTT
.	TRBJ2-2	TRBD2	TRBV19	CASSSLTSGGTGELFF	TGTGCCAGTAGTTCCCTGACTAGCGGGGGCACCGGGGAGCTGTTTTTT
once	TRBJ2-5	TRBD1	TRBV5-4	CASSLAGTGSETQYF	TGTGCCAGCAGCTTGGCCGGGACAGGGAGCGAGACCCAGTACTTC
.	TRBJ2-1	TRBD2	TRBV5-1	CASSLAGLAGGSEQFF	TGCGCCAGCAGCTTGGCCGGGTTAGCGGGAGGGTCCGAGCAGTTCTTC
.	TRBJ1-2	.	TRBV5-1	CASSRDSNYGYTF	TGCGCCAGCAGCAGAGACAGCAACTATGGCTACACCTTC
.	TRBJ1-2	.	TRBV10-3	CAISGTAKYGYTF	TGTGCCATCTCTGGCACAGCTAAATATGGCTACACCTTC
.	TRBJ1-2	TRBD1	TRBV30	CARAGGDYGYTF	TGTGCCCGGGCAGGGGGCGACTATGGCTACACCTTC
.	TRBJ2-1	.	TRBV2	CASRGDSVQFF	TGTGCCAGCAGAGGCGACTCTGTACAGTTCTTC
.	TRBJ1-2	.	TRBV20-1	CSSTPVHGYTF	TGCAGTTCCACCCCTGTCCATGGCTACACCTTC
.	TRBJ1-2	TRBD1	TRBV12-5	CASGATGANYGYTF	TGTGCTAGTGGCGCAACAGGGGCTAACTATGGCTACACCTTC
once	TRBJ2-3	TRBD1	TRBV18	CASSPDRAEDTQYF	TGTGCCAGCTCACCGGACAGGGCCGAAGATACGCAGTATTTT
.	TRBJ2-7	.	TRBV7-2	CASSFQTIPSEQYF	TGTGCCAGCAGCTTTCAGACGATCCCCTCCGAGCAGTACTTC